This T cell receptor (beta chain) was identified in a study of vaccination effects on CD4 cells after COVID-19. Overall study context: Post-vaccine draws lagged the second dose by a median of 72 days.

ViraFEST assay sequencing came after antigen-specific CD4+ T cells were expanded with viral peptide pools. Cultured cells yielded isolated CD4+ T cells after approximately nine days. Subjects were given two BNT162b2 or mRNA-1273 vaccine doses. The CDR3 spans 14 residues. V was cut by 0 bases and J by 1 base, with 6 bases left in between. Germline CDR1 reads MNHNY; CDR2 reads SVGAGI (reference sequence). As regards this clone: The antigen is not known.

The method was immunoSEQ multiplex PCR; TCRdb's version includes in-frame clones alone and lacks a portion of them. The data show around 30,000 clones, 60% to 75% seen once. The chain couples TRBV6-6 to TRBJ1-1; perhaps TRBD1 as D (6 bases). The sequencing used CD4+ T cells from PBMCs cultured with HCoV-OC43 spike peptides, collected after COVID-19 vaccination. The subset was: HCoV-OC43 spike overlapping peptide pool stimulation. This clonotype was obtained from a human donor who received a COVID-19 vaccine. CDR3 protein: CASSYSRGNTEAFF. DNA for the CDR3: TGTGCCAGCAGTTACTCCAGGGGGAACACTGAAGCTTTCTTT.